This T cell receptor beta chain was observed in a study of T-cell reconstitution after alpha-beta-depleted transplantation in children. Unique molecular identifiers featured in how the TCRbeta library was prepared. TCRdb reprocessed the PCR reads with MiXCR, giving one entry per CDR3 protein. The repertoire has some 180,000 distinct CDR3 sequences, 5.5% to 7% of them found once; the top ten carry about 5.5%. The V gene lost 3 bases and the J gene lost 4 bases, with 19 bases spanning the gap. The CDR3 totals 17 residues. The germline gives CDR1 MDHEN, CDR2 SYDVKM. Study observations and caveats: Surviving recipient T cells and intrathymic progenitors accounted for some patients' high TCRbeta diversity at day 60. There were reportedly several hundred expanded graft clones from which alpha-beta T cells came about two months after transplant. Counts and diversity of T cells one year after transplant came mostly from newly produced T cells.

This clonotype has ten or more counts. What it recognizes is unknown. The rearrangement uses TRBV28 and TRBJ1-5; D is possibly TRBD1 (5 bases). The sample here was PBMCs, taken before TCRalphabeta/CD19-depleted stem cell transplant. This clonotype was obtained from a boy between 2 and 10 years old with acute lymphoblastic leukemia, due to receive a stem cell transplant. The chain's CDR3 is CASSFNPSVGGNQPQHF. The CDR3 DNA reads TGTGCCAGCAGTTTTAACCCGTCTGTTGGGGGGAATCAGCCCCAGCATTTT.